This T cell receptor beta chain was captured by sequencing in a study of cytotoxic CD8 clonotypes in ibrutinib-treated CLL. Some clones are missing from TCRdb's copy, which holds only in-frame ones; the method was immunoSEQ multiplex PCR. The repertoire includes 150,000 to 200,000 clones, about 88% of them detected once, and approximately 3% sits in the top ten. This CDR3 comprises 14 residues. The germline V and J ends were trimmed by 5 bases and 1 base, with 11 bases remaining between them. Looked up from germline, CDR1 is MNHEY and CDR2 is SVGAGI. Worth noting for this clone: Its antigen is as yet unknown.

Study-wide points: Baseline clonality, higher than in age-matched healthy donors, tracked circulating CD8+ T-cell counts.

The clonotype comes from a human donor with chronic lymphocytic leukemia. Sample: PBMCs, taken at disease progression, from a patient treated with ibrutinib. The chain employs TRBV6-5 and TRBJ2-5, with D perhaps TRBD2 (5 bases). The CDR3 region is CASSEQSGQETQYF. CDR3 sequence (DNA): TGTGCCAGCAGTGAACAAAGCGGCCAAGAGACCCAGTACTTC.